This passage covers 25 T cell receptor beta chains from one sample sequenced in a study of cytomegalovirus exposure and HLA in healthy donors. Assay used: immunoSEQ multiplex PCR; TCRdb lists only in-frame clones, some missing. Of fewer than 350,000 clones listed, 85% to 90% are singletons. What was sequenced was PBMCs. These TCRs come from a woman under 30 in good health and CMV-seronegative.

CDR3 sequence reads: CASSPNSNQPQHF. The CDR3 DNA reads as TGTGCCAGCAGTCCTAATAGCAATCAGCCCCAGCATTTT. The rearrangement uses TRBV6-5 and TRBJ1-5; D gene uncertain. The CDR3 sequence is 13 residues long. The V end was cut by 5 bases, the J end by 0 bases, with 5 bases between. The germline CDR1 and CDR2 sequences are MNHEY and SVGAGI.

The genes are TRBV11-2 and TRBJ1-6; a possible D gene is TRBD1 (5 bases). CDR1 is SGHAT and CDR2 is FQNNGV in the germline V gene. The CDR3 runs 14 residues. V lost 1 base, J lost 8 bases, and 9 bases lay in between. In DNA form, the CDR3 reads TGTGCCAGCAGCTTAGGTCTACAGGATTCACCCCTCCACTTT. It is translated as CASSLGLQDSPLHF.

The rearrangement links TRBV6-5 to TRBJ2-6; perhaps TRBD1 as D (6 bases). Per the germline V gene, CDR1 is MNHEY and CDR2 is SVGAGI. The V gene lost 6 bases and the J gene lost 8 bases, with 17 bases spanning the gap. The CDR3 length is 15 residues. The CDR3 DNA follows: TGTGCCAGCAGCAACAGGGCTAGTGGTCCCAACGTCCTGACTTTC. As protein: CASSNRASGPNVLTF.

CDR3 residues: CASIQGRGNYGYTF. The CDR3 nucleotides read TGTGCCAGCATCCAAGGACGGGGGAACTATGGCTACACCTTC. This chain links TRBV2 with TRBJ1-2, with D possibly TRBD1 on 5 matching bases. Trimming left V 7 bases short and J 2 bases short, with 14 bases between. This CDR3 contains 14 residues. Germline V CDR1 and CDR2: SNHLY, FYNNEI. The entire variable domain, with the rest obtained from reference TRBV2 and TRBJ1-2, is as follows: EPEVTQTPSHQVTQMGQEVILRCVPISNHLYFYWYRQILGQKVEFLVSFYNNEISEKSEIFDDQFSVERPDGSNFTLKIRSTKLEDSAMYFCASIQGRGNYGYTFGSGTRLTVV.

This chain joins TRBV28 and TRBJ2-1, with 13 bases lining up with TRBD2. Germline trimming cut 6 bases from V and 7 bases from J; bases unmatched to any gene: 9. Germline-derived CDR1 and CDR2 are MDHEN and SYDVKM. This CDR3 is built from 16 residues. The CDR3 DNA reads TGTGCCAGCAGACCACCGGGACTAGCGGGAATAAATGAGCAGTTCTTC. It specifies CASRPPGLAGINEQFF.

The J gene is TRBJ2-2, the V gene TRBV10-1; D perhaps matches TRBD1 (6 bases). V was pared by 7 bases and J by 7 bases, with 13 bases between. Germline assignment: CDR1 WNHNN and CDR2 SYGVQD (reference sequence). The CDR3 has 13 residues. The CDR3 reads CASNDRKYGELFF. The CDR3 nucleotides are TGCGCCAGCAATGACAGGAAATACGGGGAGCTGTTTTTT.

This chain joins TRBV28 and TRBJ1-1, with D uncertain. This CDR3 region has 12 residues. The germline V gene encodes CDR1 MDHEN and CDR2 SYDVKM. V lost 3 bases and J 10 bases, leaving 12 bases between the germline ends. The CDR3 loop is CASSFVRRGAFF. The CDR3 DNA follows: TGTGCCAGCAGTTTTGTCCGGCGGGGAGCTTTCTTT.

The chain carries TRBV5-5 and TRBJ1-1, with TRBD1 matching over 9 bases. J lost 1 base, V lost 2 bases, and 12 bases had no gene match. This CDR3 region has 18 residues. Looked up from germline, CDR1 is SGHKS and CDR2 is YYEKEE (reference sequence). CDR3 coding DNA: TGTGCCAGCAGCTTTGGAAGATACAGGGGGCTGGCGAACACTGAAGCTTTCTTT. Translating it yields CASSFGRYRGLANTEAFF.

The CDR3 spells CASSLWRASYEQYF. The CDR3 bases are TGTGCCAGCAGTCTCTGGAGAGCCTCCTACGAGCAGTACTTC. The chain is built from TRBV28 and TRBJ2-7, with D unresolved. CDR1 MDHEN and CDR2 SYDVKM come from the germline V gene. Trimming removed 5 bases at V and 0 bases at J, with 11 bases between. The CDR3 sequence is 14 residues long.

The chain links TRBV27 to TRBJ2-3, with a possible D match to TRBD2 (5 bases). The germline CDR1 and CDR2 sequences are MNHEY and SMNVEV (reference sequence). V was trimmed by 6 bases and J by 4 bases, leaving 20 bases between them. This CDR3 region has 16 residues. CDR3 nucleotides: TGTGCCAGCAGCCTGATGAGGGCAAGTGGGTCAGATACGCAGTATTTT. Protein: CASSLMRASGSDTQYF.

The V gene is TRBV19, the J gene TRBJ2-2, with 7 bases matching TRBD2. V was pared by 6 bases and J by 4 bases, with 23 bases of the junction left unmatched. This CDR3 has 20 amino acids. The germline V gene has CDR1 LNHDA and CDR2 SQIVND (reference sequence). This CDR3 is CASRPFWGLNTYFSTGELFF. In nucleotides, the CDR3 is TGTGCCAGTAGACCCTTTTGGGGACTAAACACATATTTCTCCACCGGGGAGCTGTTTTTT.

This clone has just one count. The chain carries TRBV21-1 and TRBJ2-4; the D call in the table, TRBD1, was not verified against the DNA. TRBV21-1 is termed a pseudogene. This CDR3 comprises 13 residues. The CDR3 DNA sequence: TGTGCCAGCAGCAAGCCCCCAGGGAACATTCAGTACTTC. It translates to CASSKPPGNIQYF.

This clone was seen just once. The chain is built from TRBV6-5 and TRBJ1-3, with TRBD1 matching over 9 bases. Germline CDR1 is MNHEY and CDR2 is SVGAGI. J was trimmed by 1 base and V by 2 bases; bases with no gene match: 0. The CDR3 loop spans 15 amino acids. CDR3 sequence reads: CASSYGTGSGNTIYF. The DNA for the CDR3 is TGTGCCAGCAGTTACGGGACAGGGTCTGGAAACACCATATATTTT.

This rearrangement joins TRBV7-2 to TRBJ2-1; D perhaps matches TRBD1 (7 bases). Trimming cost V 0 bases and J 4 bases, with 10 bases left between them. Per the germline V gene, CDR1 is SGHTA and CDR2 is FQGNSA. CDR3 length equals 15 residues. The CDR3 spells CASSLAQGGYNEQFF. The CDR3 nucleotides are TGTGCCAGCAGCTTAGCGCAGGGGGGTTACAATGAGCAGTTCTTC.

This clone was seen a few times. This sequence joins TRBV4-1 and TRBJ2-3; D is possibly TRBD2 (5 bases). CDR3 length: 15 amino acids. Germline CDR1 is MGHRA and CDR2 is YSYEKL. Between the trimmed V and J ends, which lost 1 base and 4 bases, there was a span of 12 bases. CDR3 in amino acids: CASSQVRDWADTQYF. In DNA, the CDR3 is TGCGCCAGCAGCCAAGTCCGGGATTGGGCAGATACGCAGTATTTT.

This chain connects TRBV11-3 to TRBJ2-3, with 14 bases identical to TRBD2. J was trimmed by 5 bases and V by 5 bases; bases with no gene match: 6. The CDR3 is 16 amino acids. CDR1 and CDR2 (germline): SGHNT, YENEEA. CDR3 in DNA: TGTGCCAGCAGCACCGGACTAGCGGGAGGTGGAGATACGCAGTATTTT. As protein: CASSTGLAGGGDTQYF.

The V call is TRBV5-1, the J call TRBJ1-1; 7 positions agree with TRBD1. The V segment lost 4 bases and the J segment 1 base; nucleotides outside the gene matches: 7. This CDR3 contains 15 residues. The germline V gene has CDR1 SGHRS and CDR2 YFSETQ. CDR3 in DNA: TGCGCCAGCAGCATGGGGACAGCCGAGAACACTGAAGCTTTCTTT. It is translated as CASSMGTAENTEAFF.

The chain recombines TRBV28 with TRBJ2-1; TRBD1 matches at 7 bases. J was trimmed by 5 bases and V by 6 bases; bases with no gene match: 13. The CDR3 loop spans 16 amino acids. Germline V gene data show CDR1 as MDHEN and CDR2 as SYDVKM. The CDR3 sequence: CASRSADRVEDNEQFF. CDR3 nucleotide sequence: TGTGCCAGCAGAAGCGCAGACAGGGTGGAGGACAATGAGCAGTTCTTC.

The chain has TRBV2 and TRBJ1-5, with a weak D call TRBD1 (5 bases). CDR1 and CDR2 (germline): SNHLY, FYNNEI. Trimming stripped 5 bases from V and 0 bases from J, with 11 bases between. The CDR3 extends over 15 amino acids. The CDR3 nucleotides are TGTGCCAGCAGTAGAGACAGACTTAGCAATCAGCCCCAGCATTTT. This translates into CASSRDRLSNQPQHF.

The V call is TRBV28, the J call TRBJ1-4; maybe TRBD1 (5 bases). V was shortened by 3 bases and J by 5 bases, with 13 bases between the two germline ends. CDR1 and CDR2 from the germline V gene are MDHEN and SYDVKM. The CDR3 is 15 amino acids. The CDR3 DNA is TGTGCCAGCAGTTTCCCCGGTGGGGGGAATGAAAAACTGTTTTTT. Amino acids: CASSFPGGGNEKLFF.

The chain links TRBV6-1 to TRBJ2-2, with TRBD1 as a possible D gene (6 bases). V was shortened by 3 bases and J by 6 bases, with 14 bases between the two germline ends. Germline CDR1 is MNHNS and CDR2 is SASEGT. The CDR3 totals 15 residues. CDR3 amino acids: CASSERQGSPGELFF. CDR3 nucleotide sequence: TGTGCCAGCAGTGAGCGGCAGGGGAGTCCCGGGGAGCTGTTTTTT.

The chain is built from TRBV18 and TRBJ1-3; D call uncertain. The germline CDR1 and CDR2 sequences are KGHSH and LQKENI. Trimming took off 5 bases at V and 2 bases at J, with 10 bases between the two ends. The CDR3 covers 14 residues. CDR3 amino acids: CASSSGDPGNTIYF. The DNA of the CDR3 is TGTGCCAGCTCATCAGGTGATCCTGGAAACACCATATATTTT.

The CDR3 region is CASSLGGADEQFF. For the CDR3, the DNA is TGTGCCAGCAGTTTAGGCGGGGCCGATGAGCAGTTCTTC. The chain has TRBV28 and TRBJ2-1; D is possibly TRBD2 (6 bases). The germline V and J ends were trimmed by 2 bases and 8 bases, with 10 bases remaining between them. This CDR3 has 13 residues. Germline V lookup: CDR1 MDHEN, CDR2 SYDVKM.

This chain joins TRBV1 and TRBJ2-1; the table calls TRBD2, which could not be checked here. TRBV1 is marked as a pseudogene. The CDR3 is 15 amino acids. CDR3 coding DNA: TGCACCAGCAGCCATGGGAGCGGGAGGGGCAATGAGCAGTTCTTC. It specifies CTSSHGSGRGNEQFF.

The chain joins TRBV5-6 to TRBJ2-7, with TRBD1 identical over 9 bases. This CDR3 has 14 amino acids. The V segment lost 5 bases and the J segment 7 bases; nucleotides outside the gene matches: 10. CDR1 SGHDT and CDR2 YYEEEE come from the germline V gene. DNA for the CDR3: TGTGCCAGCAGGCAAAACAGGGGGCGAAGAGAGCAGTACTTC. Amino acid sequence: CASRQNRGRREQYF.